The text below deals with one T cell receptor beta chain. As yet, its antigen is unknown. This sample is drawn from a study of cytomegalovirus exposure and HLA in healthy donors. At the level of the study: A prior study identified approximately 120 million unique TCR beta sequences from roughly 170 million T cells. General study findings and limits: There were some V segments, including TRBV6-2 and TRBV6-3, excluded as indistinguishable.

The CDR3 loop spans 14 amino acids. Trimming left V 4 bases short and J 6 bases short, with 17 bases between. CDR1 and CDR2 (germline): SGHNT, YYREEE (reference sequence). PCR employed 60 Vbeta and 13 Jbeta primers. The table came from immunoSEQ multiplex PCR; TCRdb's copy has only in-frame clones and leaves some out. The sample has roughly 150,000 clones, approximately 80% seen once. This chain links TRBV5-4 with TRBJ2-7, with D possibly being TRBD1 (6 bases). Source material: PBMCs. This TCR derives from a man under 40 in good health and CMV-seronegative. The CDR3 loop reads CASSPRTGYSEQYF. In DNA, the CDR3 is TGTGCCAGCAGCCCGCGAACAGGGTACAGCGAGCAGTACTTC.